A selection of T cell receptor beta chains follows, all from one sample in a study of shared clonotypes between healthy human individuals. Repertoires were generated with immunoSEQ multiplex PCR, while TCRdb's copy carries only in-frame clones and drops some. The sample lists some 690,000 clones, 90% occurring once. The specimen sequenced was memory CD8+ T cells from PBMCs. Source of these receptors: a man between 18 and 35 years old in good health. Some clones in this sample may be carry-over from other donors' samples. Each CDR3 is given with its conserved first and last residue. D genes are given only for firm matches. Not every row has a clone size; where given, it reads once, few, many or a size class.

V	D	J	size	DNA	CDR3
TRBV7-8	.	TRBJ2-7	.	TGTGCCAGCAGCGTACTCGGGGGAACCTACGAGCAGTACTTC	CASSVLGGTYEQYF
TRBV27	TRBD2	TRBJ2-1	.	TGTGCCAGCAGCAAAGCGGGAGCTATGAGCAATGAGCAGTTCTTC	CASSKAGAMSNEQFF
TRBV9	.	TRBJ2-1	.	TGTGCCAGCAGCGTAGAGGATAGACAGAATGAGCAGTTCTTC	CASSVEDRQNEQFF
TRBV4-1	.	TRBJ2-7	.	TGCGCCAGCAGCCAATCGTACGTCAGCTCCTACGAGCAGTACTTC	CASSQSYVSSYEQYF
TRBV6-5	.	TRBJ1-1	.	TGTGCCAGCAGTTACTCGGGAGGGACCACTGAAGCTTTCTTT	CASSYSGGTTEAFF
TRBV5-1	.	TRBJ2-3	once	TGCGCCAGCAGCTTGTTGACTAGGAGGGCAGATACGCAGTATTTT	CASSLLTRRADTQYF
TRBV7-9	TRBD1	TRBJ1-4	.	TGTGCCAGCAGCTTGGTCACAGGGGGCGCAGCCGAAAAACTGTTTTTT	CASSLVTGGAAEKLFF
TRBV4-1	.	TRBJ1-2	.	TGCGCCAGCACCCACACCCCGACAGGAAACTATGGCTACACCTTC	CASTHTPTGNYGYTF
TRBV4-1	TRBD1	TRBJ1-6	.	TGCGCCAGCAGCCAAGATCCGGCGACAGGGAGGTACACCTATAATTCACCCCTCCACTTT	CASSQDPATGRYTYNSPLHF
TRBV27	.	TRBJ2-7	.	TGTGCCAGCAGTTTCTTCCGACAGGACTCCTACGAGCAGTACTTC	CASSFFRQDSYEQYF
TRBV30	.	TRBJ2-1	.	TGTGCCTGGAGTGTAGATGAGCAGTTCTTC	CAWSVDEQFF
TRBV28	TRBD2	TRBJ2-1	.	TGTGCCAGCAACGGCGGGGAGGGGCGAACGAATGAGCAGTTCTTC	CASNGGEGRTNEQFF
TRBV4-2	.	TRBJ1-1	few	TGTGCCAGCAGCGTAATCCAGGGTGACACTGAAGCTTTCTTT	CASSVIQGDTEAFF
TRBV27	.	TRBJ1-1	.	TGTGCCAGTAACGGGGTGAACACTGAAGCTTTCTTT	CASNGVNTEAFF
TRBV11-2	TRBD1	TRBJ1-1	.	TGTGCCAGCAGCTTAGACTTTAGGTGGGGACAGGGACGTGGGAACACTGAAGCTTTCTTT	CASSLDFRWGQGRGNTEAFF
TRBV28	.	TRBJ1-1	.	TGTGCCAGCAGTTTAATAGGGGAGGGGGACACTGAAGCTTTCTTT	CASSLIGEGDTEAFF
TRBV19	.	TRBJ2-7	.	TGTGCCAGTAGTGCAGGGGGGCCCTACGAGCAGTACTTC	CASSAGGPYEQYF
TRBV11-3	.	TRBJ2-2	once	TGTGCCAGCAGCGCAGAGGGGCTAGCGCACACCGGGGAGCTGTTTTTT	CASSAEGLAHTGELFF
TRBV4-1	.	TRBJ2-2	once	TGCGCCAGCAGCTACCTCGGGGCCGGGGAGCTGTTTTTT	CASSYLGAGELFF
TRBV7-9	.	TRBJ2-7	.	TGTGCCAGCAGCTTATTTGGGGGCTTGCGGGACGAGCAGTACTTC	CASSLFGGLRDEQYF
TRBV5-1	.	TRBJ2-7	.	TGCGCCAGCAGCTCCGGTATTGGGACCTACTCCTACGAGCAGTACTTC	CASSSGIGTYSYEQYF
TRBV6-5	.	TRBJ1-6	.	TGTGCCGGTGAGAGCTCCTATAATTCACCCCTCCACTTT	CAGESSYNSPLHF
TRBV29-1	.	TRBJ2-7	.	TGCAGCGTTGAGATCACCGGTCCGCTAGACGAGCAGTACTTC	CSVEITGPLDEQYF
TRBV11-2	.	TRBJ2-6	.	TGTGCCAGCAGCTCGGACCCTTTCGGGGCCAACGTCCTGACTTTC	CASSSDPFGANVLTF
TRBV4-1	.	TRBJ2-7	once	TGCGCCAGCAGCCAAGCGCCGAGGTACGAGCAGTACTTC	CASSQAPRYEQYF
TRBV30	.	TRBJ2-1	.	TGTGCCTGGAGTGTACCCCGCCGACTAGGAAATGAGCAGTTCTTC	CAWSVPRRLGNEQFF
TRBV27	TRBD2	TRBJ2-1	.	TGTGCCAGCAGTTTCGGACTAGCTGTTGAGCAGTTCTTC	CASSFGLAVEQFF
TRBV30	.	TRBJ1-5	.	TGTGCCTGGAGTGGGGGGGGCGTCACTCAGCCCCAGCATTTT	CAWSGGGVTQPQHF
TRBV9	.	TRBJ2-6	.	TGTGCCAGCAGGGCACCTGCAAGTTCCTCTGGGGCCAACGTCCTGACTTTC	CASRAPASSSGANVLTF
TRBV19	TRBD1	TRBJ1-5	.	TGTGCCAGTACCTCCGGACAGGGAGGCAATCAGCCCCAGCATTTT	CASTSGQGGNQPQHF
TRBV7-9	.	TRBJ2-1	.	TGTGCCAGCAGCTTCACTGGACGGGAGAGCTCCTACAATGAGCAGTTCTTC	CASSFTGRESSYNEQFF
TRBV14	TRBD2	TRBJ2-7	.	TGTGCCAGCAGGACTAGCGGGAGGTCTGAGCAGTACTTC	CASRTSGRSEQYF
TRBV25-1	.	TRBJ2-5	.	TGTGCCAGCAGTGAATTCGAGGGAGTTGGGGAAGAGACCCAGTACTTC	CASSEFEGVGEETQYF
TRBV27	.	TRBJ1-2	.	TGTGCCAGCAGGGATTTTGGGGGCTACACCTTC	CASRDFGGYTF
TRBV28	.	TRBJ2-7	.	TGTGCCAGCAGTTTAGGGACAACCTACGAGCAGTACTTC	CASSLGTTYEQYF
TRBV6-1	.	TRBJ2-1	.	TGTGCCAGCAGTGACTTAGGGGGGGGTGAGCAGTTCTTC	CASSDLGGGEQFF
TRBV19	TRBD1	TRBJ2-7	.	TGTGCCAGTAGGTCACGACAGGGGAGCTCCTACGAGCAGTACTTC	CASRSRQGSSYEQYF